This passage covers 32 T cell receptor beta chains from one sample sequenced in a study of blood T cell repertoires in COVID-19. Clones were sequenced by immunoSEQ multiplex PCR, and TCRdb holds only the in-frame ones, with some missing. The profile shows 90,000 to 120,000 clones, more than 90% of them singletons. The sample consisted of peripheral blood. Receptors originate from a man aged 70 or older with acute or convalescent COVID-19.

This clone came up once. The gene calls are TRBV7-2 and TRBJ2-5; 14 nucleotides match TRBD2. This CDR3 has 16 amino acids. Germline trimming cut 5 bases from V and 4 bases from J; bases unmatched to any gene: 6. The germline V gene encodes CDR1 SGHTA and CDR2 FQGNSA. The CDR3 protein is CASSRGLAGGRETQYF. CDR3 coding DNA: TGTGCCAGCAGCCGCGGACTAGCGGGGGGAAGAGAGACCCAGTACTTC.

Comments on this clone: Other DNA sequences in this sample translate to the same CDR3. The chain uses TRBV5-1 and TRBJ2-7; 11 bases match TRBD1. With 2 bases clipped from V and 4 bases from J, the junction kept 2 bases outside the gene matches. Germline V CDR1 and CDR2: SGHRS, YFSETQ. The CDR3 extends over 14 amino acids. CDR3: CASSFGTGGYEQYF. CDR3 sequence (DNA): TGCGCCAGCAGCTTTGGGACAGGGGGGTACGAGCAGTACTTC.

The chain has TRBV27 and TRBJ2-2; D is possibly TRBD1 (5 bases). CDR1 is MNHEY and CDR2 is SMNVEV in the germline V gene (reference sequence). V lost 8 bases, J lost 6 bases, and 13 bases lay in between. The CDR3 is made up of 13 amino acids. The CDR3 sequence: CASATRAPGELFF. As DNA, the CDR3 is TGTGCCAGCGCCACCAGGGCCCCCGGGGAGCTGTTTTTT.

The rearrangement joins TRBV18 to TRBJ2-7; D might be TRBD2 (6 bases). The germline CDR1 and CDR2 sequences are KGHSH and LQKENI. This CDR3 region has 15 residues. V gave up 4 bases and J gave up 2 bases, with 15 bases separating them. This CDR3 reads CASSLFGGAPYEQYF. The CDR3 DNA reads as TGTGCCAGCTCACTCTTTGGCGGGGCACCCTACGAGCAGTACTTC. Full variable domain (rest looked up from reference TRBV18 and TRBJ2-7): NAGVMQNPRHLVRRRGQEARLRCSPMKGHSHVYWYRQLPEEGLKFMVYLQKENIIDESGMPKERFSAEFPKEGPSILRIQQVVRGDSAAYFCASSLFGGAPYEQYFGPGTRLTVT.

The rearrangement links TRBV4-2 to TRBJ2-3, with 11 bases matching TRBD2. The CDR3 is 17 residues long. Germline V gives CDR1 LGHNA, CDR2 YNFKEQ. Germline trimming cut 4 bases from V and 9 bases from J; bases unmatched to any gene: 15. CDR3 DNA sequence: TGTGCCAGCAGCCGGGCCGGGACATCGGGACTAGCGGAGACGCAGTATTTT. It is translated as CASSRAGTSGLAETQYF.

The V and J genes are TRBV19 and TRBJ1-6; D gene unclear. CDR3 length equals 15 residues. Trimming removed 0 bases at V and 10 bases at J, with 13 bases between. The germline gives CDR1 LNHDA, CDR2 SQIVND (reference sequence). The CDR3 is CASSIDPLQASPLHF. Written as DNA, the CDR3 is TGTGCCAGTAGTATAGACCCCCTCCAAGCCTCACCCCTCCACTTT.

The V call is TRBV28, the J call TRBJ2-1, with 8 bases aligning to TRBD2. The CDR3 has 15 residues. The germline V gene has CDR1 MDHEN and CDR2 SYDVKM. V lost 3 bases and J lost 2; bases outside the gene matches: 3. CDR3: CASSFTLAAYNEQFF. The CDR3 DNA sequence: TGTGCCAGCAGTTTTACACTAGCGGCCTACAATGAGCAGTTCTTC.

The rearrangement uses TRBV5-6 and TRBJ2-1; the D gene is possibly TRBD2 (5 bases). V was cut by 0 bases and J by 6 bases, with 7 bases left in between. The CDR3 extends over 13 amino acids. The germline V gene encodes CDR1 SGHDT and CDR2 YYEEEE. The CDR3 loop is CASSLGRGNEQFF. CDR3 coding DNA: TGTGCCAGCAGCTTGGGCCGGGGCAATGAGCAGTTCTTC.

The rearrangement links TRBV4-2 to TRBJ1-2, with TRBD1 identical over 7 bases. Germline V gene data show CDR1 as LGHNA and CDR2 as YNFKEQ. V shed 3 bases and J 4 bases; nucleotides not matched to a gene: 5. This CDR3 has 14 amino acids. In DNA, the CDR3 is TGTGCCAGCAGCCAGACAGGGACCGGCTATGGCTACACCTTC. This codes for CASSQTGTGYGYTF.

This clone was detected once. This sequence joins TRBV11-2 and TRBJ2-2; D possibly corresponds to TRBD2 (5 bases). This CDR3 is built from 16 residues. V lost 2 bases, J lost 5 bases, and 15 bases lay in between. Germline loops: CDR1 SGHAT, CDR2 FQNNGV. CDR3 protein: CASSLRQPGDTGELFF. The CDR3 DNA sequence: TGTGCCAGCAGCTTAAGACAACCCGGGGATACCGGGGAGCTGTTTTTT. Full variable domain (remainder filled in from reference TRBV11-2 and TRBJ2-2): EAGVAQSPRYKIIEKRQSVAFWCNPISGHATLYWYQQILGQGPKLLIQFQNNGVVDDSQLPKDRFSAERLKGVDSTLKIQPAKLEDSAVYLCASSLRQPGDTGELFFGEGSRLTVL.

The chain joins TRBV5-6 to TRBJ1-2; no definite D call. CDR3 size: 13 residues. V was trimmed by 7 bases and J by 0 bases, leaving 10 bases between them. Per germline, CDR1 SGHDT and CDR2 YYEEEE. The CDR3 DNA follows: TGTGCCAGCCTCACTCGAGCTAACTATGGCTACACCTTC. The encoded protein is CASLTRANYGYTF.

The chain recombines TRBV7-3 with TRBJ2-1; 11 bases match TRBD2. Germline trimming cut 0 bases from V and 4 bases from J; bases unmatched to any gene: 8. Germline V gene sequence: CDR1 SGHTA, CDR2 FQGTGA. CDR3 length equals 18 residues. The CDR3 is CASSLTGLAGGLYNEQFF. DNA of the CDR3: TGTGCCAGCAGCTTAACGGGATTAGCGGGAGGGCTGTACAATGAGCAGTTCTTC. Based on the CDR3 plus reference TRBV7-3 and TRBJ2-1, the full variable domain is GAGVSQTPSNKVTEKGKYVELRCDPISGHTALYWYRQSLGQGPEFLIYFQGTGAADDSGLPNDRFFAVRPEGSVSTLKIQRTERGDSAVYLCASSLTGLAGGLYNEQFFGPGTRLTVL.

V usage is TRBV11-3 and J usage is TRBJ1-1; no definite D call. Germline-derived CDR1 and CDR2 are SGHNT and YENEEA. The CDR3 sequence is 14 residues long. Trimming stripped 1 base from V and 5 bases from J, with 11 bases between. The DNA of the CDR3 is TGTGCCAGCAGCTTAGGGCAGGTCTTGACTGAAGCTTTCTTT. Its protein product is CASSLGQVLTEAFF. Variable domain in full (rest from reference TRBV11-3 and TRBJ1-1): EAGVVQSPRYKIIEKKQPVAFWCNPISGHNTLYWYLQNLGQGPELLIRYENEEAVDDSQLPKDRFSAERLKGVDSTLKIQPAELGDSAVYLCASSLGQVLTEAFFGQGTRLTVV.

V usage is TRBV7-9 and J usage is TRBJ1-1; TRBD1 is a possible D gene (5 bases). The germline V gene encodes CDR1 SEHNR and CDR2 FQNEAQ (reference sequence). CDR3 length: 13 amino acids. V dropped 3 bases and J dropped 4 bases, with 9 bases sitting between them. The CDR3 DNA reads TGTGCCAGCAGCTTGGGGGGGACCACTGAAGCTTTCTTT. This translates into CASSLGGTTEAFF.

The V gene is TRBV28, the J gene TRBJ2-7, with D hard to call. V was pared by 6 bases and J by 2 bases, with 5 bases between. The CDR3 loop spans 11 amino acids. CDR1 and CDR2 from the germline V gene are MDHEN and SYDVKM. CDR3 sequence (DNA): TGTGCCAGCAGGAGTACCTACGAGCAGTACTTC. As protein: CASRSTYEQYF.

V usage is TRBV6-5 and J usage is TRBJ2-7; D remains ambiguous. In germline, CDR1 is MNHEY, CDR2 SVGAGI. Trimming left V 4 bases short and J 5 bases short, with 12 bases between. CDR3 size: 13 residues. This chain's CDR3 is CASSFPARNEQYF. The CDR3 coding sequence is TGTGCCAGCAGTTTCCCGGCCAGGAACGAGCAGTACTTC.

The count of this clone is one. This chain links TRBV6-6 with TRBJ1-1; 11 nucleotides agree with TRBD1. The CDR3 has 16 residues. Trimming removed 2 bases from V and 3 bases from J; junction bases left unmatched: 5. Germline-derived CDR1 and CDR2 are MNHNY and SVGAGI (reference sequence). CDR3 DNA: TGTGCCAGCAGTTACGACGGGACAGGGGGGGACACTGAAGCTTTCTTT. Residues: CASSYDGTGGDTEAFF.

This clone was observed a handful of times. The chain combines TRBV5-1 with TRBJ2-2; 10 nucleotides agree with TRBD2. V shed 4 bases, J shed 6 bases, and the junction held 3 bases outside the gene matches. Germline CDR1 is SGHRS and CDR2 is YFSETQ. This CDR3 spans 14 amino acids. The CDR3 is CASSVAGGPGELFF. The CDR3, as DNA: TGCGCCAGCAGCGTAGCGGGGGGTCCCGGGGAGCTGTTTTTT.

The J gene is TRBJ1-2, the V gene TRBV4-3, with a possible D match to TRBD1 (5 bases). Germline CDR1 LGHNA, CDR2 YSLEER. The CDR3 is 15 amino acids. Trimming removed 0 bases from V and 8 bases from J, with 16 bases in between. CDR3 residues: CASSQDATGFWGYTF. The CDR3 nucleotides read TGCGCCAGCAGCCAAGATGCTACAGGCTTTTGGGGCTACACCTTC.

V gene TRBV5-4 combines with J gene TRBJ1-4; tentatively, D is TRBD1 (5 bases). CDR1 SGHNT and CDR2 YYREEE come from the germline V gene (reference sequence). This CDR3 has 12 residues. The CDR3 DNA sequence: TGTGCTTTTAGGGGCTCTAATGAAAAACTGTTTTTT. Residues: CAFRGSNEKLFF.

This sequence joins TRBV6-2 or TRBV6-3 and TRBJ2-1; 8 bases are a match to TRBD2. From germline, CDR1 is MNHEY and CDR2 SVGEGT. CDR3 length: 18 residues. Trimming removed 2 bases from V and 5 bases from J; junction bases left unmatched: 14. CDR3 bases: TGTGCCAGCAGTTACCCCATTCGAGCGGGAGTATCGGACAATGAGCAGTTCTTC. Encoded protein: CASSYPIRAGVSDNEQFF.

This sequence joins TRBV11-2 and TRBJ2-1; no reliable D call. The CDR3 length is 12 residues. Per germline, CDR1 SGHAT and CDR2 FQNNGV. V was pared by 10 bases and J by 3 bases, with 10 bases between. The CDR3 spells CANTSVYNEQFF. CDR3 DNA: TGTGCCAACACCTCCGTCTACAATGAGCAGTTCTTC.

V gene TRBV2 combines with J gene TRBJ1-5, with D uncertain. The CDR3 totals 15 residues. V was trimmed by 3 bases and J by 0 bases, leaving 9 bases between them. The V gene's germline CDR1 is SNHLY and CDR2 FYNNEI. This chain's CDR3 is CASSEGRYSNQPQHF. In nucleotides, the CDR3 is TGTGCCAGCAGTGAGGGCAGATATAGCAATCAGCCCCAGCATTTT.

The chain couples TRBV7-2 to TRBJ2-1; 13 bases align to TRBD2. The CDR3 extends over 16 amino acids. The germline gives CDR1 SGHTA, CDR2 FQGNSA. V lost 0 bases and J lost 10; bases outside the gene matches: 6. The CDR3 DNA sequence: TGTGCCAGCAGCTTAGCCCCGGGACTAGCGGGAAGCGAGCAGTTCTTC. Residues: CASSLAPGLAGSEQFF.

The rearrangement uses TRBV27 and TRBJ1-2; D remains ambiguous. CDR3 size: 14 residues. CDR1 and CDR2 from the germline V gene are MNHEY and SMNVEV (reference sequence). The ends were cut back, 4 bases at V and 4 bases at J, with 13 bases in the middle. CDR3 amino acids: CASSYSGAGYGYTF. The DNA for the CDR3 is TGTGCCAGCAGTTACAGCGGCGCGGGCTATGGCTACACCTTC.

V gene TRBV5-1 combines with J gene TRBJ1-3; TRBD1 is a possible D gene (5 bases). V lost 1 base and J lost 0, with 11 bases in between. CDR1 is SGHRS and CDR2 is YFSETQ in the germline V gene. This CDR3 is built from 16 residues. The chain's CDR3 is CASSLTGETSGNTIYF. CDR3 DNA: TGCGCCAGCAGCTTGACAGGCGAAACCTCTGGAAACACCATATATTTT.

The sample holds one count of this clone. As DNA, the CDR3 is TGCAGTGCTAGTCTTCCGGGACAGCCTGAAAAACTGTTTTTT. This codes for CSASLPGQPEKLFF. The V and J genes are TRBV20-1 and TRBJ1-4; 7 bases line up with TRBD1. This CDR3 is built from 14 residues. The germline CDR1 and CDR2 sequences are DFQATT and SNEGSKA (reference sequence). V was pared by 3 bases and J by 7 bases, with 8 bases of the junction left unmatched.

The J gene is TRBJ2-2, the V gene TRBV5-1; 7 bases match TRBD1. V dropped 4 bases and J dropped 1; count of bases not matched to a gene: 4. The CDR3 loop spans 15 amino acids. Germline assignment: CDR1 SGHRS and CDR2 YFSETQ. CDR3 nucleotides: TGCGCCAGCAGCCCCCGGACAGGGAACACCGGGGAGCTGTTTTTT. It specifies CASSPRTGNTGELFF.

CDR3 in amino acids: CASNPTGDQPQHF. The CDR3 DNA follows: TGTGCCAGCAACCCCACAGGTGATCAGCCCCAGCATTTT. The chain links TRBV12-3 or TRBV12-4 to TRBJ1-5; D possibly corresponds to TRBD1 (5 bases). Trimming removed 7 bases at V and 5 bases at J, with 12 bases between. This CDR3 region has 13 residues.

The chain is built from TRBV4-2 and TRBJ1-3; possibly TRBD1 for D (6 bases). The V gene lost 0 bases and the J gene lost 0 bases, with 12 bases spanning the gap. The CDR3 consists of 17 residues. From germline, CDR1 is LGHNA and CDR2 YNFKEQ. CDR3: CASSQEDRRTSGNTIYF. For the CDR3, the DNA is TGTGCCAGCAGCCAAGAAGACAGGAGGACCTCTGGAAACACCATATATTTT.

This sequence joins TRBV7-9 and TRBJ2-3; a weak D match, TRBD1 (5 bases). The CDR3 length is 15 residues. V was trimmed by 4 bases and J by 0 bases, leaving 11 bases between them. Per germline, CDR1 SEHNR and CDR2 FQNEAQ (reference sequence). CDR3 region: CASSSGWASTDTQYF. The CDR3, as DNA: TGTGCCAGCAGCTCAGGGTGGGCTAGCACAGATACGCAGTATTTT. Drawing the rest from reference TRBV7-9 and TRBJ2-3, the complete variable domain is DTGVSQNPRHKITKRGQNVTFRCDPISEHNRLYWYRQTLGQGPEFLTYFQNEAQLEKSRLLSDRFSAERPKGSFSTLEIQRTEQGDSAMYLCASSSGWASTDTQYFGPGTRLTVL.

The chain has TRBV9 and TRBJ1-1; tentative D call: TRBD1 (6 bases). The V gene's germline CDR1 is SGDLS and CDR2 YYNGEE. This CDR3 spans 15 amino acids. Deletions cut 4 bases from V and 0 bases from J, with 13 bases between. CDR3 sequence (DNA): TGTGCCAGCAGCCCCCGGGACACCGTGAACACTGAAGCTTTCTTT. Residues: CASSPRDTVNTEAFF.